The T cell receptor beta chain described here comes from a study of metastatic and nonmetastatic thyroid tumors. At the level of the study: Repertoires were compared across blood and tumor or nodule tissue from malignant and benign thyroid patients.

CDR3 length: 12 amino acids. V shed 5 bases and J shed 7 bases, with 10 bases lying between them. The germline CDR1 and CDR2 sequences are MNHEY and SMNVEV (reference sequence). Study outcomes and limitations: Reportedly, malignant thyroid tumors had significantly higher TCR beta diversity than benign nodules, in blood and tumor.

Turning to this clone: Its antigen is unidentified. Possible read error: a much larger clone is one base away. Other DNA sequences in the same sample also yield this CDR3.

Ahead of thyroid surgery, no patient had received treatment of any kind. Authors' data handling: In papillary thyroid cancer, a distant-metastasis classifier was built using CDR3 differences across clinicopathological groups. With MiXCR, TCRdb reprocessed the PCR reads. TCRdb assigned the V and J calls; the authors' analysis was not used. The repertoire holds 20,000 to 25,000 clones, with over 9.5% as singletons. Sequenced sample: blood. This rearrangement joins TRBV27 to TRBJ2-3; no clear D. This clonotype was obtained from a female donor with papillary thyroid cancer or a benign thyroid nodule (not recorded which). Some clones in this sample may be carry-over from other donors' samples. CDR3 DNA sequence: TGTGCCAGCAGTCCTTCTTGGAATACGCAGTATTTT. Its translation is CASSPSWNTQYF.